This paragraph reports one T cell receptor beta chain. This sample is part of a study of OX40 agonist ivuxolimab in advanced cancers. About the research overall: It was permissible to have had prior anti-PD-1, anti-PD-L1 or anti-CTLA-4 therapy, and approximately 38% had some.

Patients with autoimmune history or systemic immunosuppression were excluded. Data came from immunoSEQ multiplex PCR; TCRdb stores just in-frame clones and leaves some out. Among around 76,000 clones listed, 85% to 90% were seen once. Germline lookup yields CDR1 MGHDK and CDR2 SYGVNS. V was cut by 3 bases and J by 5 bases, with 16 bases left in between. This CDR3 contains 15 residues. The sequences come from CD4+ or CD8+ T cells sorted from blood, collected in a trial of the OX40 agonist ivuxolimab. This sequence was found in an adult with an advanced solid tumor such as melanoma, head and neck, liver or kidney cancer. The chain joins TRBV25-1 to TRBJ2-5, with D perhaps TRBD1 or TRBD2 (5 bases each). The CDR3 sequence: CASSDAGTTRETQYF. The CDR3, as DNA: TGTGCCAGCAGTGATGCCGGGACGACCAGGGAGACCCAGTACTTC.